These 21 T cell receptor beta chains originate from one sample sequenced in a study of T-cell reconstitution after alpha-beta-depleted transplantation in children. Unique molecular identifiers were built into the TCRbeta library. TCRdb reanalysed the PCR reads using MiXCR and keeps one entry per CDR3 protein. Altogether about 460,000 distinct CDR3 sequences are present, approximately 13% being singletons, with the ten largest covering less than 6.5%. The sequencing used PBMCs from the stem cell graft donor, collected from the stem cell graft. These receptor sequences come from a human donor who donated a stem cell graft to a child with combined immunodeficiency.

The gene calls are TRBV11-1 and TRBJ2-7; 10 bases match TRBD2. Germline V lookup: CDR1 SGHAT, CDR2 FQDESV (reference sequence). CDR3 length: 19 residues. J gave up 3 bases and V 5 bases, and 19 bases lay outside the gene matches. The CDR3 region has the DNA TGTGCCAGCAGCCTTCGATTGGGGGGTAGCGGGAGGAGCTACTACGAGCAGTACTTC. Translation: CASSLRLGGSGRSYYEQYF. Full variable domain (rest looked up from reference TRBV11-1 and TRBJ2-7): EAEVAQSPRYKITEKSQAVAFWCDPISGHATLYWYRQILGQGPELLVQFQDESVVDDSQLPKDRFSAERLKGVDSTLKIQPAELGDSAMYLCASSLRLGGSGRSYYEQYFGPGTRLTVT.

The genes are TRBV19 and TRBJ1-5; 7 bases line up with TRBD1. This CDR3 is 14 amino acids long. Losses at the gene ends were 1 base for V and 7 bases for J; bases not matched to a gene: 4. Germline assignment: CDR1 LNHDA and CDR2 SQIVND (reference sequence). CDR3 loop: CASSIVGGGQPQHF. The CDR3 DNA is TGTGCCAGTAGTATAGTAGGGGGCGGGCAGCCCCAGCATTTT.

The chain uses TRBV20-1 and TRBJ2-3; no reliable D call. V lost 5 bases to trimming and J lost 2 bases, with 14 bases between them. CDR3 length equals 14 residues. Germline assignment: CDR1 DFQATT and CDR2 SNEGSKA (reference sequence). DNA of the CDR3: TGCAGTGCTCAGGTAGCAGGTCCCACAGATACGCAGTATTTT. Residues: CSAQVAGPTDTQYF.

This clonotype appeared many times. The CDR3 loop is CASSRSGGSSEQYF. In DNA, the CDR3 is TGTGCCAGCAGCCGCTCAGGGGGGTCCAGCGAGCAGTACTTC. The chain joins TRBV4-2 to TRBJ2-7, with D perhaps matching TRBD1 (7 bases). Germline CDR1 LGHNA, CDR2 YNFKEQ. V gave up 4 bases and J gave up 6 bases, with 16 bases separating them. The CDR3 is 14 amino acids.

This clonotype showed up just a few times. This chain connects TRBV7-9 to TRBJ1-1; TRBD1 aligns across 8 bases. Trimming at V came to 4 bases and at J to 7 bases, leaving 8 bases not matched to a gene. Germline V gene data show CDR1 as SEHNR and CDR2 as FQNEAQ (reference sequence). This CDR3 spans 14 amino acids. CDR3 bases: TGTGCCAGCAGCTATCCGACAGGGGCTGGTGAAGCTTTCTTT. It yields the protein CASSYPTGAGEAFF.

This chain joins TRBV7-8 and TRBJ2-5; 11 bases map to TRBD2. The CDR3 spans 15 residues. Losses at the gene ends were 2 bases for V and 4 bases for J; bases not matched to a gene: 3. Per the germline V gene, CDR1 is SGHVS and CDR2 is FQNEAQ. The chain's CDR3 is CASSLPGLAGETQYF. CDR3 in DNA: TGTGCCAGCAGCTTACCAGGACTAGCGGGAGAGACCCAGTACTTC.

The CDR3 DNA is TGCAGCGACGAAAGGGGACAAGACGAGCAGTACTTC. This codes for CSDERGQDEQYF. The chain uses TRBV29-1 and TRBJ2-7, with D perhaps TRBD1 (6 bases). Trimming shortened V by 7 bases and J by 5 bases, and 15 bases separated the two germline ends. The CDR3 runs to 12 residues. CDR1 is SQVTM and CDR2 is ANQGSEA in the germline V gene.

This CDR3 reads CASLQRISDSLTDTQYF. The CDR3 nucleotides are TGTGCCAGCCTCCAGCGAATTTCCGACAGTCTCACAGATACGCAGTATTTT. J is TRBJ2-3 and V is TRBV2; D may be TRBD1 (5 bases). Germline V gene data show CDR1 as SNHLY and CDR2 as FYNNEI. Trimming removed 8 bases at V and 2 bases at J, with 23 bases between. This CDR3 spans 17 amino acids.

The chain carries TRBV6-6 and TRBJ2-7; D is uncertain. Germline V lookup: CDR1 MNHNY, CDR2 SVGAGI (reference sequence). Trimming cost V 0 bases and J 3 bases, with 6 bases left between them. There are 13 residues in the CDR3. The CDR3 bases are TGTGCCAGCAGTTACTCTCCTAGCTACGAGCAGTACTTC. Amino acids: CASSYSPSYEQYF.

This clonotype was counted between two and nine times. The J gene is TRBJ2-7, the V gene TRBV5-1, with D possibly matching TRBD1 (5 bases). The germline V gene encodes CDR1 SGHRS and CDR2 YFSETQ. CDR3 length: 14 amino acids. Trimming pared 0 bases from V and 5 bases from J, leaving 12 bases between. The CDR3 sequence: CASSLVKRGNEQYF. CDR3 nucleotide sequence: TGCGCCAGCAGCTTGGTGAAAAGGGGCAACGAGCAGTACTTC.

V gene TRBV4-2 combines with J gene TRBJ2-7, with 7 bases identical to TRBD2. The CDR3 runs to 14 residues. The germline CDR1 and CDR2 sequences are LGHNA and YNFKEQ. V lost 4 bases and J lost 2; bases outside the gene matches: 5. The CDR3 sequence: CASSPRGEPYEQYF. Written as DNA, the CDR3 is TGTGCCAGCAGCCCCCGGGGGGAGCCCTACGAGCAGTACTTC.

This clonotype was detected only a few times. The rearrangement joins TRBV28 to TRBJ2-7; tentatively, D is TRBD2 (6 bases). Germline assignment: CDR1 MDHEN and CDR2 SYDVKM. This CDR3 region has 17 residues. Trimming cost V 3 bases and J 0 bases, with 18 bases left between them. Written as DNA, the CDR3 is TGTGCCAGCAGTTTGGGCAGGTGGACTACGCTCTCCTACGAGCAGTACTTC. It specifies CASSLGRWTTLSYEQYF.

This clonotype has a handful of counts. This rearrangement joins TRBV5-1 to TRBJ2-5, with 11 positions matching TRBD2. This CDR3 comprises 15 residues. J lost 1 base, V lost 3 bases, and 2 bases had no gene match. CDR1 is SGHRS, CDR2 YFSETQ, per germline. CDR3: CASSSSGRLQETQYF. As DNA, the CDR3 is TGCGCCAGCAGCTCTAGCGGGAGGCTCCAAGAGACCCAGTACTTC.

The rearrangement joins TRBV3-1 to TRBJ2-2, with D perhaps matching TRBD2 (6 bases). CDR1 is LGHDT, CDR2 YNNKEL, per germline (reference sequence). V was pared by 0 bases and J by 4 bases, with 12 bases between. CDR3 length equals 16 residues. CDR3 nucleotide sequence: TGTGCCAGCAGCCAAGAGGTGAACGGGGGCACCGGGGAGCTGTTTTTT. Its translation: CASSQEVNGGTGELFF.

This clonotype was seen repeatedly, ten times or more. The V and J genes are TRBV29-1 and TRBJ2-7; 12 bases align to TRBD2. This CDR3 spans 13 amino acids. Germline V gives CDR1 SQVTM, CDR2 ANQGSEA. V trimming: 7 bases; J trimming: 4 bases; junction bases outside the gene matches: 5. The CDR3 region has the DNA TGCAGCGGAATGACTAGCGGGAGTTACGAGCAGTACTTC. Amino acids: CSGMTSGSYEQYF.

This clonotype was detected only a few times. CDR3 nucleotide sequence: TGTGCCTGGAGTTGGACAGGGTTGGACGAGCAGTACTTC. This gives the protein CAWSWTGLDEQYF. The chain couples TRBV30 to TRBJ2-7; 8 positions agree with TRBD1. After removal of 2 bases from V and 5 bases from J, the junction contained 5 bases not matched to a gene. CDR3 length equals 13 residues. Germline V lookup: CDR1 GTSNPN, CDR2 SVGIG (reference sequence).

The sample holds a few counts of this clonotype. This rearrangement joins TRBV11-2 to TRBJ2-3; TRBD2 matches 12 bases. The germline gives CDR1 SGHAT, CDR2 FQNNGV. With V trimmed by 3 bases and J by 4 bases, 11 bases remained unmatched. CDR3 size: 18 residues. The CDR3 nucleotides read TGTGCCAGCAGCTTCGGACTAGCGGGAACCCTAGGCTCAGATACGCAGTATTTT. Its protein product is CASSFGLAGTLGSDTQYF.

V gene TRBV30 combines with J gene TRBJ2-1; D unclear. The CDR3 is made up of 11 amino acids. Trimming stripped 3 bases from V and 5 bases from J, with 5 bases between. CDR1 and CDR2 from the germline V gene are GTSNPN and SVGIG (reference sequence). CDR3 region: CAWRENNEQFF. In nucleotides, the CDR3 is TGTGCCTGGAGGGAGAACAATGAGCAGTTCTTC.

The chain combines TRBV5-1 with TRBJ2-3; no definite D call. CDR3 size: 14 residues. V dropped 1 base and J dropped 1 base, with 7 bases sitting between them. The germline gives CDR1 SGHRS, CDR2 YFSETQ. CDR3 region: CASSLFPGTDTQYF. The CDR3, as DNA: TGCGCCAGCAGCTTGTTCCCCGGCACAGATACGCAGTATTTT.

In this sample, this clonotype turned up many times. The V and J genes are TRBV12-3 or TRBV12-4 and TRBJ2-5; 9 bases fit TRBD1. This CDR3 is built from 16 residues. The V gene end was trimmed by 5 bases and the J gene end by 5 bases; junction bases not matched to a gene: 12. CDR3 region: CASSLGTGQRMETQYF. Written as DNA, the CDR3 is TGTGCCAGCAGTCTAGGGACAGGGCAGCGAATGGAGACCCAGTACTTC.

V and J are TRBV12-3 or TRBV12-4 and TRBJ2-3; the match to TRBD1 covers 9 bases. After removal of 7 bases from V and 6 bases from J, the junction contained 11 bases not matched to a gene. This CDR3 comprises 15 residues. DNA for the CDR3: TGTGCCAGCACCCTACCGGGACAGGGTACCGATACGCAGTATTTT. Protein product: CASTLPGQGTDTQYF.